This T cell receptor (beta chain) originates from a study of T cell responses to AZD1222 COVID-19 vaccine. The count of this clone is one. Its target is not known. Study findings and constraints: A rise in Spike-specific TCR breadth and depth followed two AZD1222 doses.

Profiled with immunoSEQ multiplex PCR; TCRdb holds only in-frame clones, not every one. The sample contains roughly 60,000 clones, about 80% of which appear only once. V was pared by 8 bases and J by 0 bases, with 11 bases between. The CDR3 is 14 amino acids. Germline CDR1 reads MNHEY; CDR2 reads SVGAGI. The sample here was peripheral blood, taken 28 days after the second AZD1222 dose. The rearrangement joins TRBV6-5 to TRBJ2-1; the D gene is possibly TRBD2 (5 bases). The TCR comes from an adult who received the AZD1222 COVID-19 vaccine. Here the CDR3 DNA reads TGTGCCAGCGGGGATGGGAGCTCCTACAATGAGCAGTTCTTC. Translation: CASGDGSSYNEQFF.